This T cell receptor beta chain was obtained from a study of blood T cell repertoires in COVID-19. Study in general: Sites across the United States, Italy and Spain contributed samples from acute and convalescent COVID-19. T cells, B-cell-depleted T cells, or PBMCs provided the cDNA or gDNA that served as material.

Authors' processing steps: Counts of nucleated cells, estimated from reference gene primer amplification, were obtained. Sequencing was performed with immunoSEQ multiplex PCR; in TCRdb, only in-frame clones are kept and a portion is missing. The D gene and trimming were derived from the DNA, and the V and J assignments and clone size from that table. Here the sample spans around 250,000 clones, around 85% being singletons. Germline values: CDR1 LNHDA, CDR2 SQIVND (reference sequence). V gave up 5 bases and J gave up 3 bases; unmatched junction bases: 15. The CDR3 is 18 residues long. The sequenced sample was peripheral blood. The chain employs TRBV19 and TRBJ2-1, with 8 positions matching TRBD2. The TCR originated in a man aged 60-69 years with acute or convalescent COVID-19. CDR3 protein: CASSPGGASGPGYNEQFF. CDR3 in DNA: TGTGCCAGTAGTCCCGGGGGAGCTAGCGGGCCTGGCTACAATGAGCAGTTCTTC. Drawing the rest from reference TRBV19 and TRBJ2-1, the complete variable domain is DGGITQSPKYLFRKEGQNVTLSCEQNLNHDAMYWYRQDPGQGLRLIYYSQIVNDFQKGDIAEGYSVSREKKESFPLTVTSAQKNPTAFYLCASSPGGASGPGYNEQFFGPGTRLTVL.